One TCR beta chain is described in this entry. Its specificity is not known. This record belongs to a study of cytomegalovirus exposure and HLA in healthy donors. Study-wide context: From donors who were HLA-typed, an early data release held around 80 million unique TCRs.

The PCR ran on 60 Vbeta and 13 Jbeta primers. Original analysis: The authors later counted around 80 million unique TCR beta chains, about 11 million of them shared. Clones were sequenced by immunoSEQ multiplex PCR, and TCRdb holds only the in-frame ones, with some missing. V and J calls and clone size are those listed in that table; D and trimming were worked out from the DNA. Of about 180,000 clones in the sample, 70% to 85% are singletons; the top ten hold around 1.2%. Whole-study results and caveats: It was reported that the classifier diagnosed cytomegalovirus status with high specificity and sensitivity in both the original and validation cohorts.

The sequenced sample consisted of PBMCs. This TCR was sampled from a girl aged 2 to 10 in good health and CMV-seropositive.

CDR3: CASSSIQSGTGPNYGYTF. CDR3 nucleotide sequence: TGTGCCAGCAGCTCCATTCAATCCGGGACAGGGCCTAACTATGGCTACACCTTC. The rearrangement joins TRBV11-2 to TRBJ1-2; 9 bases are a match to TRBD1. The length of the CDR3 is 18 residues. V lost 4 bases, J lost 0 bases, and 12 bases stayed unmatched. Per germline, CDR1 SGHAT and CDR2 FQNNGV.